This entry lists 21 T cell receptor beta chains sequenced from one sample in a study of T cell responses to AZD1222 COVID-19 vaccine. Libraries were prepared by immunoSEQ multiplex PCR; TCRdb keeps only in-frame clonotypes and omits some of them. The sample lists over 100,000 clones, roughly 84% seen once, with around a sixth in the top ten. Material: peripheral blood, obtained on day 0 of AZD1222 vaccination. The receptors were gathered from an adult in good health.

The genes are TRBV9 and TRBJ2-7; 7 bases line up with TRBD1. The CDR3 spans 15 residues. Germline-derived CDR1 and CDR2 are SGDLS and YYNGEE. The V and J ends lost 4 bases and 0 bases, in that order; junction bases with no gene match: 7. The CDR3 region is CASSPRRDSSYEQYF. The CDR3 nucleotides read TGTGCCAGCAGCCCGCGTAGGGACAGCTCCTACGAGCAGTACTTC.

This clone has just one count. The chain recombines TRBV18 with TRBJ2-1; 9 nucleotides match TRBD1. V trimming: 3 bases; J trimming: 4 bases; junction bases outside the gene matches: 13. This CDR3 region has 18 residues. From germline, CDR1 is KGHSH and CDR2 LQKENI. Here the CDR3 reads CASSPLRRGTGWYNEQFF. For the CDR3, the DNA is TGTGCCAGCTCACCTCTGCGACGAGGGACAGGGTGGTACAATGAGCAGTTCTTC.

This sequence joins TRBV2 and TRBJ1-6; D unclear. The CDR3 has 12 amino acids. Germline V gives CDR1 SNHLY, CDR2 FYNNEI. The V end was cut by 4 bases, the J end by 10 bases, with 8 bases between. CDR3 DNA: TGTGCCAGCAGTGTCCTCAACTCACCCCTCCACTTT. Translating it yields CASSVLNSPLHF. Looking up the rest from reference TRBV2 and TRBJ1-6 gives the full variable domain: EPEVTQTPSHQVTQMGQEVILRCVPISNHLYFYWYRQILGQKVEFLVSFYNNEISEKSEIFDDQFSVERPDGSNFTLKIRSTKLEDSAMYFCASSVLNSPLHFGNGTRLTVT.

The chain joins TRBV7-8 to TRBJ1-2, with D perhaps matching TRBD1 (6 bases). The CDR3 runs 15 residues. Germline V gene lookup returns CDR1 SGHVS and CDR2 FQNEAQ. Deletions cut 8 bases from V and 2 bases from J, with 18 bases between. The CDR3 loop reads CASASGTPGNYGYTF. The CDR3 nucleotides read TGTGCCAGCGCCTCCGGGACACCAGGAAACTATGGCTACACCTTC.

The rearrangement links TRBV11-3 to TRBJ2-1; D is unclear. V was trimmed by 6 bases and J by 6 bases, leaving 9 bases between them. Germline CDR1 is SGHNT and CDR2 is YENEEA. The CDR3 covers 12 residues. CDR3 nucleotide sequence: TGTGCCAGCAGGTCGTGGGGCAATGAGCAGTTCTTC. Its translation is CASRSWGNEQFF. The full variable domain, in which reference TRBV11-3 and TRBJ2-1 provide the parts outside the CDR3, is EAGVVQSPRYKIIEKKQPVAFWCNPISGHNTLYWYLQNLGQGPELLIRYENEEAVDDSQLPKDRFSAERLKGVDSTLKIQPAELGDSAVYLCASRSWGNEQFFGPGTRLTVL.

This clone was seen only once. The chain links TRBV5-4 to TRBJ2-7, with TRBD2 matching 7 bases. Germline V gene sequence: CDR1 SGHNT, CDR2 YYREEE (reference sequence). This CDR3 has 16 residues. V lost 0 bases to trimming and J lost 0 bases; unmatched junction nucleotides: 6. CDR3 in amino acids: CASSLAAAGNSYEQYF. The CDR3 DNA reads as TGTGCCAGCAGCTTGGCGGCAGCGGGGAACTCCTACGAGCAGTACTTC.

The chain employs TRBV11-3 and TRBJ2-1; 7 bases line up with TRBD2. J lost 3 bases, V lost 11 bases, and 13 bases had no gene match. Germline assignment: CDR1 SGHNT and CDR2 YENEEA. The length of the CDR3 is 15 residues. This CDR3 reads CASEVGSSGYNEQFF. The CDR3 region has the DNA TGTGCCTCAGAGGTAGGGTCTAGCGGCTACAATGAGCAGTTCTTC.

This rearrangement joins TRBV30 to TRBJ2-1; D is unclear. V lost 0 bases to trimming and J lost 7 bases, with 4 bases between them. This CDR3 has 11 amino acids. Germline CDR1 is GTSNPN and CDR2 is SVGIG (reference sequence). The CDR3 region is CAWSVLNEQFF. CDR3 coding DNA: TGTGCCTGGAGTGTACTAAATGAGCAGTTCTTC.

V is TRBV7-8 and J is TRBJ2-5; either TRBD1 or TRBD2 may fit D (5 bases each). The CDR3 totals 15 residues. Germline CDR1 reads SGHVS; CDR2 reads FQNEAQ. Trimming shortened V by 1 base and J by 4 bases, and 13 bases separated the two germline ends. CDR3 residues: CASSLGQGRGETQYF. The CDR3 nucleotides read TGTGCCAGCAGCTTAGGGCAGGGACGTGGAGAGACCCAGTACTTC.

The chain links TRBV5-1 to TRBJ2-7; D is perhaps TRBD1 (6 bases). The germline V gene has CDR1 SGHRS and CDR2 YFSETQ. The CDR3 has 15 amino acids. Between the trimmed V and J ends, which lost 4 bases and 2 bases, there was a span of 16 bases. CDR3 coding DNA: TGCGCCAGCAGCGCGGATGCACAGGGTCCCTACGAGCAGTACTTC. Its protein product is CASSADAQGPYEQYF.

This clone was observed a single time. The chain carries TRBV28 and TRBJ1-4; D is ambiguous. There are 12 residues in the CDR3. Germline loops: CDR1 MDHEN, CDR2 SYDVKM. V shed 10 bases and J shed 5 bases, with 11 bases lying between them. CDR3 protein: CATTVGNEKLFF. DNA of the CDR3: TGTGCCACCACCGTCGGGAATGAAAAACTGTTTTTT.

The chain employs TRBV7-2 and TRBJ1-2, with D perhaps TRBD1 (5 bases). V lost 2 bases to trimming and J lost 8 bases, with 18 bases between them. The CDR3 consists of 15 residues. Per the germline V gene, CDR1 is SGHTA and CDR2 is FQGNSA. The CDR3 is CASSLSPGRLGGYTF. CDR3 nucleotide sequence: TGTGCCAGCAGCTTAAGTCCAGGGAGGCTGGGGGGCTACACCTTC.

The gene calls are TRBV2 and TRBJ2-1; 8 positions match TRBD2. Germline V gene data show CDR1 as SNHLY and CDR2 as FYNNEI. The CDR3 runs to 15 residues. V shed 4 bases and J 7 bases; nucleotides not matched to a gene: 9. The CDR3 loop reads CASSARGGRWNEQFF. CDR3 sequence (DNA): TGTGCCAGCAGTGCCCGGGGGGGCCGTTGGAATGAGCAGTTCTTC.

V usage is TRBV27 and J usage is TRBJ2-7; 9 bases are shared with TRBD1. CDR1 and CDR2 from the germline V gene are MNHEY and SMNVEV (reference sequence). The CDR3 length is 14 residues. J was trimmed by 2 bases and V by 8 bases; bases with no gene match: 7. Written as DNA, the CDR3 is TGTGCCAGCTCCTTCGGGGACAGGGCCTACGAGCAGTACTTC. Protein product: CASSFGDRAYEQYF.

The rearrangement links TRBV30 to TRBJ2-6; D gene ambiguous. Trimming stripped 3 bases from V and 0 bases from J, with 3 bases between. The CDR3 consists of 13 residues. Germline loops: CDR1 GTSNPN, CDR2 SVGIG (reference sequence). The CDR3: CAWRDSGANVLTF. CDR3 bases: TGTGCCTGGAGGGACTCTGGGGCCAACGTCCTGACTTTC.

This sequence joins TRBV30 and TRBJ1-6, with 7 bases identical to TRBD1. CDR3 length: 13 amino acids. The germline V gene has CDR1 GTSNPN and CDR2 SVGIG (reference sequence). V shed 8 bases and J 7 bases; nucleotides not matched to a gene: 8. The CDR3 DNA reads TGTGCCCGAGCCACAGGGGTGAATTCACCCCTCCACTTT. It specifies CARATGVNSPLHF.

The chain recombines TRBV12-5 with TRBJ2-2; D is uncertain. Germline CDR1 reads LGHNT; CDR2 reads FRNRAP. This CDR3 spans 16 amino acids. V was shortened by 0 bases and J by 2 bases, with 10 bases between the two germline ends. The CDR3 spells CASGLVLSGNTGELFF. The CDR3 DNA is TGTGCTAGTGGTTTGGTACTATCCGGTAACACCGGGGAGCTGTTTTTT.

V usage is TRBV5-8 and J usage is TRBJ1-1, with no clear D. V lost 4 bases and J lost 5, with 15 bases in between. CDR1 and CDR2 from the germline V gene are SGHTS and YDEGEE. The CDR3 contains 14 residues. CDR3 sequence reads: CASSLLGRSTEAFF. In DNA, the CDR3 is TGTGCCAGCAGCCTTTTAGGCAGGTCGACTGAAGCTTTCTTT.

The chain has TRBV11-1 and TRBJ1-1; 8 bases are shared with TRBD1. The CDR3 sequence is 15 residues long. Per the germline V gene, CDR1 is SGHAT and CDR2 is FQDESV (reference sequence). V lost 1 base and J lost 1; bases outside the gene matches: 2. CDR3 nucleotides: TGTGCCAGCAGCTTAGTGGGACAGGAGAACACTGAAGCTTTCTTT. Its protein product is CASSLVGQENTEAFF.

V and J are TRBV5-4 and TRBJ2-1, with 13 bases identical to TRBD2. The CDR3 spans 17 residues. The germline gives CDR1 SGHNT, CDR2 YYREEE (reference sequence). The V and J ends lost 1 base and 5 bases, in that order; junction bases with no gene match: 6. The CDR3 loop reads CASSLTLGLAGDNEQFF. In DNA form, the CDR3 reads TGTGCCAGCAGCTTGACTCTCGGACTAGCGGGAGACAATGAGCAGTTCTTC.

CDR3 loop: CASSPSGSGNTIYF. The CDR3 DNA reads TGCGCCAGCAGCCCCTCAGGGTCTGGAAACACCATATATTTT. This chain joins TRBV5-1 and TRBJ1-3; perhaps TRBD1 as D (5 bases). Trimming removed 4 bases from V and 1 base from J, with 9 bases in between. Per the germline V gene, CDR1 is SGHRS and CDR2 is YFSETQ. The CDR3 loop spans 14 amino acids.